This T cell receptor beta chain was recovered during a study of blood T cell repertoires in COVID-19 (dated by TCRdb to 2018 to 2021). Regarding the complete study: The collaborator samples originated in the United States, Italy and Spain and spanned the acute and convalescent phases of COVID-19. The prospective study material was composed of cDNA or gDNA derived from T cells, B-cell-depleted T cells, or PBMCs. Subjects who had been exposed to COVID-19, were actively infected with it, or had recovered from it provided the deeply sampled blood TCRbeta repertoires that made up the dataset. The repertoires were released in a freely available public database intended as a resource for research on the immune response to SARS-CoV-2. Samples were obtained from the ongoing ImmuneRACE study (first 160 participants) and from 1,000 to 1,500 subjects provided by 6 global collaborators. A de-identified subject ID, COVID-19 status, age in years and sex were almost always included in the sample metadata. HLA class I and class II types, where available, came from metadata supplied by the sample provider rather than from assay-based typing.

Concerning this clone itself: Which antigen it targets is not known. Per-base quality was not reported, and no clone a single base away is much larger than it.

Whole blood was collected in K2EDTA tubes by collaborating institutions according to the institutions' own protocols. For TCRbeta analysis, collaborators shipped samples in one of three forms: frozen whole blood, isolated PBMCs, or DNA extracted from either of those sample types. Inclusive of the bounding cysteine and phenylalanine, the CDR3 is 13 residues long. The CDR3 DNA has 39 bases and is translated from base 1. Trimming removed 2 bases from V and 5 bases from J; the gene matches leave 3 bases unexplained. The germline V gene (reference sequence) yields GTSNPN for CDR1 and SVGIG for CDR2. Results and caveats for the whole study, not just this receptor: The quantity of clinical and demographic metadata differed by source and by participant and was supplied without curation.

The immunoSEQ Assay, a bias-controlled multiplex PCR, was used to amplify TCRbeta CDR3 regions from genomic DNA. For the original study's pipeline: The number of nucleated cells in each sample was estimated from the amplification of reference gene primers within the assay. Sequence reads were collapsed and filtered to measure the absolute abundance of every unique TCRbeta CDR3 rearrangement. Productive Simpson clonality was computed per sample as the square root of Simpson's diversity index over productive rearrangements. As stored in TCRdb, this immuneACCESS dataset retains in-frame rearrangements with V and J assigned. A fraction of the clones does not appear; measured against another copy, unresolved V genes explain less than half of the discrepancy, and the remainder lacks a known reason. Clone size and the V and J calls come from that table; the DNA yielded D and trimming. Here the sample has tens of thousands of clones; more than 80% occur a single time. The top ten constitute 15% to 20% of the sample.

The receptor was derived from a human donor in a cohort sampled during active COVID-19. The rearranged chain carries TRBV30 and TRBJ2-4; the central 7 bases match TRBD2. Sequencing was carried out using peripheral blood. The nucleotide sequence reads as follows: TGTGCCTGGAGTCGAGGACTAGAAAACATTCAGTACTTC. This sequence encodes CAWSRGLENIQYF.